One T cell receptor (beta chain) is described in this entry. Germline V gene lookup returns CDR1 MNHEY and CDR2 SMNVEV (reference sequence). Germline trimming cut 3 bases from V and 1 base from J; bases unmatched to any gene: 10. The CDR3 has 18 amino acids. The data are from a study of cytotoxic CD8 clonotypes in ibrutinib-treated CLL. Assay used: immunoSEQ multiplex PCR; TCRdb lists only in-frame clones, some missing. The table shows around 70,000 clones, with 90% occurring only once. The clonotype originates from a human donor with chronic lymphocytic leukemia. The input for sequencing was PBMCs, taken after 12 months of ibrutinib treatment. The rearrangement uses TRBV27 and TRBJ2-1, with 9 positions matching TRBD2. Written as DNA, the CDR3 is TGTGCCAGCAGTTTCGGCCGTGGGGCGGGAGGGTCCTACAATGAGCAGTTCTTC. It codes for CASSFGRGAGGSYNEQFF.